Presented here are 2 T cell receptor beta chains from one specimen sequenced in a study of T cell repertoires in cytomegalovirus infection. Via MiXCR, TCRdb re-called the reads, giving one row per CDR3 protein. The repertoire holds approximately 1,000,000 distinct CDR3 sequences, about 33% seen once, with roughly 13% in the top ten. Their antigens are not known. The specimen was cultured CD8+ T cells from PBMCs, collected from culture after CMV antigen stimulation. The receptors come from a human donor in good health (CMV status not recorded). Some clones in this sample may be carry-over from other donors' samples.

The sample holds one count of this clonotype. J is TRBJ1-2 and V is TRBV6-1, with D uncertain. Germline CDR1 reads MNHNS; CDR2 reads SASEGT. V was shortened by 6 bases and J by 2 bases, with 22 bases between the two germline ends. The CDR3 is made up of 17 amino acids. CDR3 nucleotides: TGTGCCAGCAGGGGGTCCGTCACGGGAACCGTAAACTATGGCTACACCTTC. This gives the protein CASRGSVTGTVNYGYTF.

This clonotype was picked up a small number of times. The CDR3 region is CASSSSGEQPQHF. The CDR3 region has the DNA TGTGCCAGTAGTAGCTCCGGGGAACAGCCCCAGCATTTT. The V call is TRBV19, the J call TRBJ1-5; D remains ambiguous. The V gene lost 4 bases and the J gene lost 7 bases, with 11 bases spanning the gap. Per the germline V gene, CDR1 is LNHDA and CDR2 is SQIVND (reference sequence). The CDR3 contains 13 residues. The variable domain in full, with the rest retrieved from reference TRBV19 and TRBJ1-5, is DGGITQSPKYLFRKEGQNVTLSCEQNLNHDAMYWYRQDPGQGLRLIYYSQIVNDFQKGDIAEGYSVSREKKESFPLTVTSAQKNPTAFYLCASSSSGEQPQHFGDGTRLSIL.